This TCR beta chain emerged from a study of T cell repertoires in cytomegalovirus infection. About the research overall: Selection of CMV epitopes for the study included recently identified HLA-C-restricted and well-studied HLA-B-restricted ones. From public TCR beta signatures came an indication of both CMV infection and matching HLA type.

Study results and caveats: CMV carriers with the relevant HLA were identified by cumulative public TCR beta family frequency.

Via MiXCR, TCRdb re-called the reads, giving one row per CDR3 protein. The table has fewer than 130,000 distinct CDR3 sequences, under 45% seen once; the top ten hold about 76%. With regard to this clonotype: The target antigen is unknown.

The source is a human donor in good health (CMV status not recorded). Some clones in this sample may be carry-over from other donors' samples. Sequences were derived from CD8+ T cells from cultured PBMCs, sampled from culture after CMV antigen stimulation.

The CDR3 sequence: CASSEEGGTSGGALWTGELFF. CDR3 nucleotides: TGTGCCAGCAGTGAAGAAGGGGGGACTAGCGGGGGGGCCCTGTGGACCGGGGAGCTGTTTTTT. The chain uses TRBV2 and TRBJ2-2, with 16 positions matching TRBD2. Trimming took 1 base from V and 5 from J; bases not matched to a gene: 13. The CDR3 has 21 residues. CDR1 and CDR2 (germline): SNHLY, FYNNEI.